The subject of this entry is one TCR beta chain. Its antigen is not known. Each donor's status was that of a healthy bone marrow donor. Whether this donor was CMV seropositive was not recorded. The CDR3 has 16 amino acids. Germline CDR1 and CDR2: SGHDN and FVKESK. V lost 1 base and J lost 1; bases outside the gene matches: 4. This entry is derived from a study of cytomegalovirus exposure and HLA in healthy donors. Study observations and caveats: For most TCR sequences rarity was the rule, although some public TCRs occurred in many donors. Diagnosis of cytomegalovirus status made by the classifier reportedly showed high specificity and sensitivity.

In the PCR, 60 Vbeta and 13 Jbeta primers were used. TCRdb's copy holds only in-frame clones and misses some; the assay was immunoSEQ multiplex PCR. Of around 90,000 clones in the sample, 81% were seen once. This TCR derives from a human donor in good health. The specimen sequenced was PBMCs. This chain links TRBV14 with TRBJ2-5; 9 positions match TRBD2. The CDR3 reads CASSQGLTSGQETQYF. The DNA of the CDR3 is TGTGCCAGCAGCCAAGGGCTGACTAGCGGCCAAGAGACCCAGTACTTC. Combining the CDR3 with reference TRBV14 and TRBJ2-5 gives the whole variable domain EAGVTQFPSHSVIEKGQTVTLRCDPISGHDNLYWYRRVMGKEIKFLLHFVKESKQDESGMPNNRFLAERTGGTYSTLKVQPAELEDSGVYFCASSQGLTSGQETQYFGPGTRLLVL.